These T cell receptor beta chains were read from a single sample in a study of identical twins. TCRdb re-called the 5' RACE reads with MiXCR, one entry per CDR3 protein. In the table there are 450,000 or so distinct CDR3 sequences, approximately 24% of which are singletons. This same sample was also taken into another study, of T cells expressing NK-cell markers.

Source material: CD4+ T cells sorted from blood. The receptors derive from a woman aged 18-29 years in good health. CDR3s include the opening cysteine and the closing phenylalanine or tryptophan. D genes are given only for firm matches. Expanded clones are given a class, and other clones once, few, many or no size at all.

d_gene	j_gene	abundance	v_gene	CDR3nt	CDR3aa
TRBD2	TRBJ2-1	.	TRBV28	TGTGCCAGCACCCGTAGCGGGAGTCTTAATGAGCAGTTCTTC	CASTRSGSLNEQFF
.	TRBJ1-1	few	TRBV3-1	TGTGCCAGCAGGAAGGCTGCGAACACTGAAGCTTTCTTT	CASRKAANTEAFF
.	TRBJ2-7	few	TRBV20-1	TGCAGTGCGGCACACTCCTACGAGCAGTACTTC	CSAAHSYEQYF
TRBD2	TRBJ2-1	.	TRBV20-1	TGCAGTGCTCGAACCTTAGCGGGGGGCTCCTACAATGAGCAGTTCTTC	CSARTLAGGSYNEQFF
.	TRBJ2-3	once	TRBV18	TGTGCCAGCTCACCCCCTTCCGTTGGGTCAGATACGCAGTATTTT	CASSPPSVGSDTQYF
TRBD2	TRBJ2-1	.	TRBV2	TGTGCCAGCAGTGAAGGACTAGCGGGAGAGGTCGGTGAGCAGTTCTTC	CASSEGLAGEVGEQFF
.	TRBJ2-1	.	TRBV11-3	TGTGCCAGCAGCTTAGGAGTGGGCTGGAGGCAAAACTTC	CASSLGVGWRQNF
TRBD2	TRBJ2-3	few	TRBV27	TGTGCCAGCAGTTTATCGATCAGCGGGGGTTACACAGATACGCAGTATTTT	CASSLSISGGYTDTQYF
.	TRBJ2-2	few	TRBV6-6	TGTGCCAGCAGTTACTCCAGCACCGGGGAGCTGTTTTTT	CASSYSSTGELFF
.	TRBJ2-1	.	TRBV3-1	TGTGCCAGCAGCCAAGGCGACTGGGGAGAGCAGTTCTTC	CASSQGDWGEQFF
.	TRBJ2-1	many	TRBV5-6	TGTGCCAGCAGCTTTGGCCCCGCCGATGAGCAGTTCTTC	CASSFGPADEQFF
.	TRBJ1-3	.	TRBV5-6	TGTGCCAGCAGCTTGATGGGTTCCCGCTCTGGAAACACCATATATTTT	CASSLMGSRSGNTIYF
.	TRBJ2-1	many	TRBV12-3/TRBV12-4	TGTGCCAGTAGTAATCGAGGTGAGCAGTTCTTC	CASSNRGEQFF
.	TRBJ1-2	few	TRBV2	TGTGCCAGCAGTGAATTTGGACCAACTAACTATGGCTACACCTTC	CASSEFGPTNYGYTF
.	TRBJ2-7	few	TRBV20-1	TGCAGTGCTAGAGAAGCAGGAAACTCCTACGAGCAGTACTTC	CSAREAGNSYEQYF
.	TRBJ1-4	few	TRBV12-3/TRBV12-4	TGTGCCAGCAAGGGGTGGACTGAAAAACTGTTTTTT	CASKGWTEKLFF
.	TRBJ2-3	.	TRBV7-2	TGTGCCAGCAGCTTCACAGGTTCTTCGACAGATACGCAGTATTTT	CASSFTGSSTDTQYF
TRBD1	TRBJ2-5	.	TRBV6-2/TRBV6-3	TGTGCCAGCAGTTACGACAGGGGGCAAGAGACCCAGTACTTC	CASSYDRGQETQYF
.	TRBJ1-1	.	TRBV29-1	TGCAGCGCCATGGTACCGGGCACTGAAGCTTTCTTT	CSAMVPGTEAFF
.	TRBJ2-1	.	TRBV12-3/TRBV12-4	TGTGCCAGCAGTTTACGGGGCCTCCCCCAGAGCAATGAGCAGTTCTTC	CASSLRGLPQSNEQFF
TRBD2	TRBJ2-3	few	TRBV7-3	TGTGCCAGCAGCTTACTAGCGGGGCACACAGATACGCAGTATTTT	CASSLLAGHTDTQYF
TRBD2	TRBJ2-2	few	TRBV5-6	TGTGCCAGCAGCCGAGGGACTAGTACCGGGGAGCTGTTTTTT	CASSRGTSTGELFF
TRBD1	TRBJ2-1	.	TRBV6-1	TGTGCCAGCAGTAGGGACAGGGATGACTACAATGAGCAGTTCTTC	CASSRDRDDYNEQFF
.	TRBJ2-3	few	TRBV6-1	TGTGCCAGCAGCCGTCTGACAGGCACAGATACGCAGTATTTT	CASSRLTGTDTQYF
TRBD2	TRBJ2-5	.	TRBV12-3/TRBV12-4	TGTGCCAGCAGTCTAAGGACTAGCGGGGGGGTAGTGAAGACCCAGTACTTC	CASSLRTSGGVVKTQYF
.	TRBJ2-3	.	TRBV24-1	TGTGCCACCAGTGATCGGAGGGAGAGGGATACGCAGTATTTT	CATSDRRERDTQYF
.	TRBJ2-1	few	TRBV2	TGTGCCAGCAGTGGAGGGGCAGACTCCTACAATGAGCAGTTCTTC	CASSGGADSYNEQFF
.	TRBJ2-1	few	TRBV25-1	TGTGCCAGCAGGATGGGGGGACTCTCCTACAATGAGCAGTTCTTC	CASRMGGLSYNEQFF
TRBD1	TRBJ1-6	few	TRBV7-2	TGTGCCAGCAGCTTCGGGACAGGGATTAATTCACCCCTCCACTTT	CASSFGTGINSPLHF
.	TRBJ2-7	many	TRBV10-3	TGTGCCATCAGTGAAGACCTTTACCAGTACTTC	CAISEDLYQYF
TRBD2	TRBJ2-2	few	TRBV3-1	TGTGCCAGCAGCCAGGCGGGGGGCGGGGAGCTGTTTTTT	CASSQAGGGELFF
TRBD2	TRBJ2-1	.	TRBV15	TGTGCCACAACCCGGACTAGCGGGGGGAGTGAGCAGTTCTTC	CATTRTSGGSEQFF
.	TRBJ1-4	few	TRBV5-1	TGCGCCAGCAGCTTGTCCGAACACCGCTTTAATGAAAAACTGTTTTTT	CASSLSEHRFNEKLFF
.	TRBJ2-5	few	TRBV7-2	TGTGCCAGCAGCTTAGATTGGCCCCAAGAGACCCAGTACTTC	CASSLDWPQETQYF
TRBD1	TRBJ1-5	.	TRBV10-3	TGTGCCATCAACCGGGACAGAAATCAGCCCCAGCATTTT	CAINRDRNQPQHF